Listed below are T cell receptor beta chains from one sample, sequenced in a study of blood T cell repertoires in COVID-19. The method was immunoSEQ multiplex PCR; TCRdb's version includes in-frame clones alone and lacks a portion of them. Here the sample spans roughly 250,000 clones, roughly nine tenths being singletons. Input material: peripheral blood. The receptor source for this set is a woman under 40 with COVID-19, enrolled during active disease. Both conserved end residues are part of each CDR3. The D gene is left open where the match is weak. The listing skips clone size in some rows; elsewhere it reads once, few, many or a size class.

size	V	J	D	CDR3	DNA
once	TRBV19	TRBJ2-6	TRBD1	CASSDRVHGANVLTF	TGTGCCAGTAGTGACAGGGTTCATGGGGCCAACGTCCTGACTTTC
-	TRBV27	TRBJ1-1	-	CASATAGTEAFF	TGTGCCAGTGCGACAGCGGGCACTGAAGCTTTCTTT
-	TRBV5-1	TRBJ2-4	-	CASSLNREAKNIQYF	TGCGCCAGCAGCTTGAACAGGGAAGCCAAAAACATTCAGTACTTC
once	TRBV5-5	TRBJ2-1	-	CASSLGLLNEQFF	TGTGCCAGCAGCCTCGGACTGCTCAATGAGCAGTTCTTC
-	TRBV6-6	TRBJ2-7	-	CASRIEGFSYEQYF	TGTGCCAGCAGAATAGAGGGCTTCTCCTACGAGCAGTACTTC
-	TRBV6-6	TRBJ2-7	TRBD1	CASSYFPAGGDEQYF	TGTGCCAGCAGTTACTTTCCCGCAGGGGGCGACGAGCAGTACTTC
-	TRBV5-1	TRBJ1-4	TRBD1	CASSLDGRGTTNEKLFF	TGCGCCAGCAGCTTGGATGGCAGGGGGACAACTAATGAAAAACTGTTTTTT
-	TRBV30	TRBJ1-2	-	CAWNLLRGYTF	TGTGCCTGGAACTTGCTACGGGGCTACACCTTC
-	TRBV5-5	TRBJ1-5	-	CASSPGAASAQHF	TGTGCCAGCAGCCCTGGGGCAGCGTCGGCCCAGCATTTT
-	TRBV6-5	TRBJ2-7	-	CASRGHRDGEQYF	TGTGCCAGCAGAGGCCACAGGGATGGCGAGCAGTACTTC
-	TRBV2	TRBJ2-2	-	CASSDPTGLANTGELFF	TGTGCCAGCAGCGATCCAACGGGACTTGCTAACACCGGGGAGCTGTTTTTT
-	TRBV13	TRBJ1-4	-	CASSSYRVLNEKLFF	TGTGCCAGCAGCTCGTACAGGGTCCTTAATGAAAAACTGTTTTTT
few	TRBV4-2	TRBJ2-1	-	CASSQHIRGTSYNEQFF	TGTGCCAGCAGCCAACACATTAGGGGAACCTCCTACAATGAGCAGTTCTTC
once	TRBV28	TRBJ2-4	TRBD1	CASSRRTGNLAKNIQYF	TGTGCCAGCAGCCGCAGGACAGGGAATCTAGCCAAAAACATTCAGTACTTC
-	TRBV18	TRBJ1-5	TRBD1	CASSPGFQGDQPQHF	TGTGCCAGCTCACCGGGTTTCCAGGGGGATCAGCCCCAGCATTTT
-	TRBV5-5	TRBJ2-3	-	CASSLEGEQTGPADTQYF	TGTGCCAGCAGCTTGGAGGGGGAACAGACGGGGCCCGCAGATACGCAGTATTTT
-	TRBV10-3	TRBJ2-2	-	CAITSGVMNGELFF	TGTGCCATCACCTCCGGGGTGATGAACGGGGAGCTGTTTTTT
-	TRBV7-9	TRBJ1-1	-	CASSFSLTHTEAFF	TGTGCCAGCAGCTTTTCATTGACACACACTGAAGCTTTCTTT
once	TRBV3-1/TRBV3-2	TRBJ1-6	-	CASSRRTPRSSYNSPLHF	TGTGCCAGCAGCCGCCGCACCCCCCGTAGCTCCTATAATTCACCCCTCCACTTT
-	TRBV11-2	TRBJ1-4	-	CASSYTGIRNEKLFF	TGTGCCAGCAGCTACACAGGGATCAGGAATGAAAAACTGTTTTTT
-	TRBV7-9	TRBJ1-1	-	CASSSPLQGGGTEAFF	TGTGCCAGCAGCTCCCCTTTGCAGGGAGGGGGCACTGAAGCTTTCTTT
-	TRBV21-1	TRBJ2-3	-	CASSPGTVASTDTQYF	TGTGCCAGCAGCCCTGGGACAGTTGCTAGCACAGATACGCAGTATTTT
few	TRBV9	TRBJ1-6	-	CASSVRQDNSPLHF	TGTGCCAGCAGCGTCCGACAGGATAATTCACCCCTCCACTTT
-	TRBV6-5	TRBJ2-5	-	CASKGQETQYF	TGTGCCAGCAAGGGGCAAGAGACCCAGTACTTC
-	TRBV6-5	TRBJ1-6	TRBD1	CASYGTGKNSPLHF	TGTGCCAGCTACGGGACAGGGAAGAATTCACCCCTCCACTTT
-	TRBV15	TRBJ1-2	-	CATSRLPTSGVKTF	TGTGCCACCAGCAGGCTCCCCACCAGCGGGGTTAAGACCTTC
-	TRBV7-8	TRBJ2-3	-	CASSLVGGVTDTQYF	TGTGCCAGCAGCTTAGTGGGCGGGGTCACAGATACGCAGTATTTT
-	TRBV5-1	TRBJ2-5	TRBD2	CASSLVIGRGGETQYF	TGCGCCAGCAGCTTGGTGATTGGGAGGGGAGGAGAGACCCAGTACTTC